A selection of T cell receptor beta chains follows, all from one sample in a study of control samples from healthy donors and cancer patients. Produced via immunoSEQ multiplex PCR; TCRdb's table is partial and in-frame only. The profile shows more than 120,000 clones, about 91% of them singletons. Sequenced input: blood. The source of these receptors is a man in his thirties or forties in good health. Each CDR3 is given with its conserved first and last residue. The D gene is left open where the match is weak. Only part of the rows carry a size: once, few, many, or a class if the clone is expanded.

V gene: TRBV5-4; D gene: NA; clone size: NA; J gene: TRBJ1-1; CDR3 protein: CASSLDRVSGTEAFF; CDR3 DNA: TGTGCCAGCAGCTTGGACAGGGTCTCGGGCACTGAAGCTTTCTTT
V gene: TRBV11-2; D gene: TRBD2; clone size: NA; J gene: TRBJ2-1; CDR3 protein: CASSSTQAGGPYNEQFF; CDR3 DNA: TGTGCCAGCAGCTCCACCCAAGCGGGGGGGCCCTACAATGAGCAGTTCTTC
V gene: TRBV9; D gene: NA; clone size: NA; J gene: TRBJ1-1; CDR3 protein: CASSVEGGTEAFF; CDR3 DNA: TGTGCCAGCAGCGTAGAGGGGGGGACTGAAGCTTTCTTT
V gene: TRBV9; D gene: TRBD1; clone size: NA; J gene: TRBJ2-1; CDR3 protein: CASSDRDRVSDEQFF; CDR3 DNA: TGTGCCAGCAGCGACCGGGACAGGGTCTCGGATGAGCAGTTCTTC
V gene: TRBV7-2; D gene: TRBD1; clone size: NA; J gene: TRBJ1-4; CDR3 protein: CASSPRDRVGEKLFF; CDR3 DNA: TGTGCCAGCAGCCCGAGGGACAGGGTTGGTGAAAAACTGTTTTTT
V gene: TRBV9; D gene: TRBD1; clone size: NA; J gene: TRBJ2-7; CDR3 protein: CASSVGRQGAYEQYF; CDR3 DNA: TGTGCCAGCAGCGTAGGCCGACAGGGGGCTTACGAGCAGTACTTC
V gene: TRBV6-4; D gene: NA; clone size: NA; J gene: TRBJ2-2; CDR3 protein: CASSDGDTGELFF; CDR3 DNA: TGTGCCAGCAGTGACGGGGACACCGGGGAGCTGTTTTTT
V gene: TRBV14; D gene: NA; clone size: NA; J gene: TRBJ2-1; CDR3 protein: CASSQVKGNEQFF; CDR3 DNA: TGTGCCAGCAGCCAAGTTAAGGGAAATGAGCAGTTCTTC
V gene: TRBV27; D gene: TRBD1; clone size: NA; J gene: TRBJ2-7; CDR3 protein: CASSSVGQGSYEQYF; CDR3 DNA: TGTGCCAGCAGTTCCGTGGGACAGGGGTCCTACGAGCAGTACTTC
V gene: TRBV7-8; D gene: NA; clone size: NA; J gene: TRBJ2-2; CDR3 protein: CASSLDVLTQRTGELFF; CDR3 DNA: TGTGCCAGCAGCTTAGATGTCCTCACGCAGAGGACCGGGGAGCTGTTTTTT
V gene: TRBV11-2; D gene: NA; clone size: NA; J gene: TRBJ1-5; CDR3 protein: CASSLGLDQPQHF; CDR3 DNA: TGTGCCAGCAGCTTAGGATTAGATCAGCCCCAGCATTTT
V gene: TRBV6-5; D gene: NA; clone size: once; J gene: TRBJ1-2; CDR3 protein: CASSYSRVLVPYGYTF; CDR3 DNA: TGTGCCAGCAGTTACTCGAGGGTTTTGGTGCCTTATGGCTACACCTTC
V gene: TRBV19; D gene: NA; clone size: few; J gene: TRBJ1-1; CDR3 protein: CASSTPQRGGDTEAFF; CDR3 DNA: TGTGCCAGTAGTACCCCCCAGAGGGGGGGGGACACTGAAGCTTTCTTT
V gene: TRBV5-4; D gene: NA; clone size: NA; J gene: TRBJ2-1; CDR3 protein: CASSLVLGQEQFF; CDR3 DNA: TGTGCCAGCAGCTTGGTTTTGGGTCAGGAGCAGTTCTTC
V gene: TRBV6-6; D gene: NA; clone size: NA; J gene: TRBJ1-6; CDR3 protein: CASCTTNLNSPLHF; CDR3 DNA: TGTGCCAGCTGTACGACGAATCTAAATTCACCCCTCCACTTT
V gene: TRBV28; D gene: NA; clone size: NA; J gene: TRBJ1-5; CDR3 protein: CASSLSGLGSNQPQHF; CDR3 DNA: TGTGCCAGCAGTTTATCGGGCCTAGGTAGCAATCAGCCCCAGCATTTT
V gene: TRBV28; D gene: NA; clone size: NA; J gene: TRBJ1-2; CDR3 protein: CASSPNVGGYTF; CDR3 DNA: TGTGCCAGCAGTCCTAATGTTGGGGGCTACACCTTC
V gene: TRBV28; D gene: TRBD1; clone size: NA; J gene: TRBJ2-1; CDR3 protein: CASSSGQGNEQFF; CDR3 DNA: TGTGCCAGCAGTTCCGGACAGGGCAATGAGCAGTTCTTC
V gene: TRBV14; D gene: NA; clone size: once; J gene: TRBJ1-1; CDR3 protein: CASIPPVVMNTEAFF; CDR3 DNA: TGTGCCAGCATTCCTCCTGTCGTGATGAACACTGAAGCTTTCTTT
V gene: TRBV7-3; D gene: NA; clone size: few; J gene: TRBJ1-5; CDR3 protein: CASSLRDPRRFNQPQHF; CDR3 DNA: TGTGCCAGCAGCTTAAGAGATCCCAGGAGATTCAATCAGCCCCAGCATTTT
V gene: TRBV10-3; D gene: TRBD1; clone size: NA; J gene: TRBJ2-3; CDR3 protein: CAISPGQGSDTQYF; CDR3 DNA: TGTGCCATCAGCCCCGGACAGGGTTCAGATACGCAGTATTTT
V gene: TRBV12-5; D gene: NA; clone size: NA; J gene: TRBJ1-1; CDR3 protein: CASALSVNTEAFF; CDR3 DNA: TGTGCTAGTGCCTTGAGTGTAAACACTGAAGCTTTCTTT
V gene: TRBV19; D gene: TRBD1; clone size: NA; J gene: TRBJ2-1; CDR3 protein: CATGDSYNEQFF; CDR3 DNA: TGTGCCACCGGGGACAGCTACAATGAGCAGTTCTTC
V gene: TRBV5-4; D gene: TRBD2; clone size: NA; J gene: TRBJ2-3; CDR3 protein: CATPSGGASDTQYF; CDR3 DNA: TGTGCCACCCCAAGCGGGGGGGCTTCAGATACGCAGTATTTT
V gene: TRBV2; D gene: NA; clone size: NA; J gene: TRBJ1-3; CDR3 protein: CASSASAEVGNTIYF; CDR3 DNA: TGTGCCAGCAGCGCTTCTGCGGAAGTTGGAAACACCATATATTTT
V gene: TRBV29-1; D gene: TRBD1; clone size: NA; J gene: TRBJ1-1; CDR3 protein: CSVQGANTEAFF; CDR3 DNA: TGCAGCGTCCAGGGGGCGAACACTGAAGCTTTCTTT
V gene: TRBV2; D gene: NA; clone size: NA; J gene: TRBJ2-2; CDR3 protein: CASSETETNTGELFF; CDR3 DNA: TGTGCCAGCAGTGAAACAGAAACGAACACCGGGGAGCTGTTTTTT
V gene: TRBV28; D gene: NA; clone size: NA; J gene: TRBJ1-2; CDR3 protein: CASSLPDSLLSYGYTF; CDR3 DNA: TGTGCCAGCAGCCTACCCGACAGCCTCTTGAGCTATGGCTACACCTTC
V gene: TRBV5-1; D gene: NA; clone size: once; J gene: TRBJ1-1; CDR3 protein: CASSPEIANEAFF; CDR3 DNA: TGCGCCAGCAGCCCGGAAATTGCGAATGAAGCTTTCTTT
V gene: TRBV6-5; D gene: NA; clone size: NA; J gene: TRBJ2-7; CDR3 protein: CASSSRTFDYEQYF; CDR3 DNA: TGTGCCAGCAGTTCCCGGACCTTTGACTACGAGCAGTACTTC
V gene: TRBV6-1; D gene: NA; clone size: NA; J gene: TRBJ2-2; CDR3 protein: CASSEDLRFRQADTGELFF; CDR3 DNA: TGTGCCAGCAGTGAAGATTTGAGGTTTCGGCAGGCTGACACCGGGGAGCTGTTTTTT
V gene: TRBV5-1; D gene: NA; clone size: NA; J gene: TRBJ1-1; CDR3 protein: CASSLARVRNTEAFF; CDR3 DNA: TGCGCCAGCAGCTTGGCTAGAGTCCGGAACACTGAAGCTTTCTTT
V gene: TRBV5-1; D gene: NA; clone size: NA; J gene: TRBJ2-7; CDR3 protein: CASSLGGYEQYF; CDR3 DNA: TGCGCCAGCAGCTTGGGGGGATACGAGCAGTACTTC
V gene: TRBV5-1; D gene: NA; clone size: NA; J gene: TRBJ2-1; CDR3 protein: CASSYGASEQFF; CDR3 DNA: TGCGCCAGCAGCTATGGGGCGTCTGAGCAGTTCTTC
V gene: TRBV5-1; D gene: TRBD1; clone size: NA; J gene: TRBJ1-4; CDR3 protein: CASSLDGQGGEKLFF; CDR3 DNA: TGCGCCAGCAGCTTAGACGGACAGGGCGGGGAAAAACTGTTTTTT
V gene: TRBV21-1; D gene: NA; clone size: once; J gene: TRBJ2-1; CDR3 protein: CASSKDGGLPYNEQFF; CDR3 DNA: TGTGCCAGCAGCAAAGATGGAGGATTACCCTACAATGAGCAGTTCTTC
V gene: TRBV7-9; D gene: NA; clone size: NA; J gene: TRBJ1-1; CDR3 protein: CASSQRNPEAFF; CDR3 DNA: TGTGCCAGCAGCCAGCGTAACCCTGAAGCTTTCTTT
V gene: TRBV5-1; D gene: TRBD1; clone size: NA; J gene: TRBJ1-1; CDR3 protein: CASSYYTGGQTEAFF; CDR3 DNA: TGCGCCAGCAGCTATTACACAGGGGGCCAGACTGAAGCTTTCTTT
V gene: TRBV2; D gene: TRBD1; clone size: NA; J gene: TRBJ1-5; CDR3 protein: CASSELGAAGQGGSQPQHF; CDR3 DNA: TGTGCCAGCAGTGAATTAGGGGCGGCGGGACAGGGTGGTTCTCAGCCCCAGCATTTT
V gene: TRBV28; D gene: NA; clone size: once; J gene: TRBJ1-2; CDR3 protein: CASSSLEGYGYTF; CDR3 DNA: TGTGCCAGCAGTTCCCTGGAGGGCTATGGCTACACCTTC
V gene: TRBV5-1; D gene: NA; clone size: NA; J gene: TRBJ2-1; CDR3 protein: CASRKGPSEDEQFF; CDR3 DNA: TGCGCCAGCAGGAAGGGCCCCAGCGAGGATGAGCAGTTCTTC
V gene: TRBV9; D gene: NA; clone size: NA; J gene: TRBJ1-3; CDR3 protein: CASSVSTGNTIYF; CDR3 DNA: TGTGCCAGCAGCGTCAGTACTGGAAACACCATATATTTT
V gene: TRBV5-1; D gene: TRBD1; clone size: once; J gene: TRBJ1-1; CDR3 protein: CASSYDRGNTEAFF; CDR3 DNA: TGCGCCAGCAGCTACGACAGGGGGAACACTGAAGCTTTCTTT
V gene: TRBV30; D gene: NA; clone size: once; J gene: TRBJ2-2; CDR3 protein: CAWSGEGFTGELFF; CDR3 DNA: TGTGCCTGGAGTGGCGAAGGGTTTACCGGGGAGCTGTTTTTT
V gene: TRBV10-3; D gene: NA; clone size: NA; J gene: TRBJ2-7; CDR3 protein: CAISESGGRLPYEQYF; CDR3 DNA: TGTGCCATCAGTGAGTCGGGGGGGCGGCTCCCCTACGAGCAGTACTTC
V gene: TRBV10-2; D gene: TRBD2; clone size: NA; J gene: TRBJ2-1; CDR3 protein: CASSERGGASEQFF; CDR3 DNA: TGCGCCAGCAGCGAACGCGGGGGGGCCAGTGAGCAGTTCTTC
V gene: TRBV6-6; D gene: NA; clone size: NA; J gene: TRBJ2-7; CDR3 protein: CASSPTPEPGEQYF; CDR3 DNA: TGTGCCAGCAGTCCAACGCCGGAACCAGGCGAGCAGTACTTC
V gene: TRBV9; D gene: TRBD1; clone size: NA; J gene: TRBJ2-7; CDR3 protein: CASSAGQSYEQYF; CDR3 DNA: TGTGCCAGCAGCGCGGGACAGTCCTACGAGCAGTACTTC
V gene: TRBV28; D gene: TRBD1; clone size: NA; J gene: TRBJ2-3; CDR3 protein: CASEGARTDTQYF; CDR3 DNA: TGTGCCAGCGAGGGGGCGCGCACAGATACGCAGTATTTT